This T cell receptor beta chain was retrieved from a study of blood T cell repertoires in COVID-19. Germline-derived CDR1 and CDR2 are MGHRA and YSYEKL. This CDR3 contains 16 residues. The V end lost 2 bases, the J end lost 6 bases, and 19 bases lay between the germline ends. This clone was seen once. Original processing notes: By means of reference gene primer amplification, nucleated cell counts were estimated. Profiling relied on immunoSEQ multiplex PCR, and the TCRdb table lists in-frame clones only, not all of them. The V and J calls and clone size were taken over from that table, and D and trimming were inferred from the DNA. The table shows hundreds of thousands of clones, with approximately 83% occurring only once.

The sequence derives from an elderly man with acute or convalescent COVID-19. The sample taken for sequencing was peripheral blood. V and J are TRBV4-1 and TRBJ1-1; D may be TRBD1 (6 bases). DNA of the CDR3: TGCGCCAGCAGCCAACTAAAGGGGGAGATGTTCGCTGAAGCTTTCTTT. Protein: CASSQLKGEMFAEAFF.